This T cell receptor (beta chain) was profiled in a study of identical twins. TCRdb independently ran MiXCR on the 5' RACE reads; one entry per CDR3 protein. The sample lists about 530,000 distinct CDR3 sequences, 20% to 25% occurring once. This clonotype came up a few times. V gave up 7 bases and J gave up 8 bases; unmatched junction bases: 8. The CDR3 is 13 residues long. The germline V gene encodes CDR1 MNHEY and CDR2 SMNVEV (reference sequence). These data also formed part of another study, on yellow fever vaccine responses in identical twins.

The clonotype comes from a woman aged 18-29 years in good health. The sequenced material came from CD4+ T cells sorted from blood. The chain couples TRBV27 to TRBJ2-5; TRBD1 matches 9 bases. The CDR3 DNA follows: TGTGCCAGCACCCGGACAGGGGCTTCTACCCAGTACTTC. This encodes CASTRTGASTQYF.